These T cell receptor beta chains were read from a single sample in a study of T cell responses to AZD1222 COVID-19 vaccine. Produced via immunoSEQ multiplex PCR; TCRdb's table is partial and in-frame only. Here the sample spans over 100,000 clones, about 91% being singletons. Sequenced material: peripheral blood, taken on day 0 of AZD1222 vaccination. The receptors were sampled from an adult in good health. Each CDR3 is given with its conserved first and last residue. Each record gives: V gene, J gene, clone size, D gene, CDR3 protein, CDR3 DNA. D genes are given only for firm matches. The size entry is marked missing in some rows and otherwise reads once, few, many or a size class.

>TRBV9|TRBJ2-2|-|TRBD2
CASRTSSSGNTGELFF
TGTGCCAGCAGGACTAGCTCCTCGGGGAACACCGGGGAGCTGTTTTTT
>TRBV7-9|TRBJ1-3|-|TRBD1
CASTRGDSGNTIYF
TGTGCCAGCACCAGGGGGGACTCTGGAAACACCATATATTTT
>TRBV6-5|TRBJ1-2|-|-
CASQGAGNGYTF
TGTGCCAGTCAAGGGGCAGGGAATGGCTACACCTTC
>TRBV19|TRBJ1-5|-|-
CASSPRGGFGNQPQHF
TGTGCCAGTAGTCCCAGAGGGGGGTTCGGCAATCAGCCCCAGCATTTT
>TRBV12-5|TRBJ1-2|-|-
CASGLPGHPQDVYGYTF
TGTGCTAGTGGTTTACCGGGACATCCCCAAGACGTTTATGGCTACACCTTC
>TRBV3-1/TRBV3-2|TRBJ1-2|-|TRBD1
CASTNRGSYYGYTF
TGTGCCAGCACGAACAGGGGGTCTTACTATGGCTACACCTTC
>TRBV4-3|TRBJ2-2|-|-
CASSQGRVPFGELFF
TGCGCCAGCAGCCAAGGGAGGGTCCCCTTCGGGGAGCTGTTTTTT
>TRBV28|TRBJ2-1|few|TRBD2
CASGGSGGFAAYNEQFF
TGTGCCAGTGGGGGTAGCGGGGGCTTCGCCGCCTACAATGAGCAGTTCTTC
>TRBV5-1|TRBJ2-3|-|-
CASSLAYDSRGTDTQYF
TGCGCCAGCAGCTTGGCCTACGACTCCCGTGGCACAGATACGCAGTATTTT
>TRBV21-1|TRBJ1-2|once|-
CASSSQGQGANYGYTF
TGTGCCAGCAGCAGCCAGGGACAGGGAGCTAACTATGGCTACACCTTC
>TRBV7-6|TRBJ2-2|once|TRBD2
CASSQTLAGVRTGELFF
TGTGCCAGCAGCCAGACCTTAGCGGGAGTTAGGACCGGGGAGCTGTTTTTT
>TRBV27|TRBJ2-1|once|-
CASGRDGSVYNEQFF
TGTGCCAGCGGTCGGGATGGTAGCGTCTACAATGAGCAGTTCTTC
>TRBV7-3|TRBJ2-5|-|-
CASSPSPVAPETQYF
TGTGCCAGCAGCCCTTCCCCTGTAGCTCCGGAGACCCAGTACTTC
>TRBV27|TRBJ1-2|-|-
CASSLSSTNYGYTF
TGTGCCAGCAGTTTGAGCTCTACTAACTATGGCTACACCTTC
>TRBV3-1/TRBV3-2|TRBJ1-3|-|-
CASSQGTISGNTIYF
TGTGCCAGCAGCCAGGGGACCATTTCCGGAAACACCATATATTTT
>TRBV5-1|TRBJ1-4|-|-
CASSLTTGHSGEKLFF
TGCGCCAGCAGCCTAACCACCGGGCACTCGGGAGAAAAACTGTTTTTT
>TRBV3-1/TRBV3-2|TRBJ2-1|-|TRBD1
CASSKGTGVHNEQFF
TGTGCCAGCAGCAAAGGGACAGGGGTCCACAATGAGCAGTTCTTC
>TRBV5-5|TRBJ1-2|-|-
CASSRTSGRDGYTF
TGTGCCAGCAGCCGGACTAGTGGGAGGGATGGCTACACCTTC
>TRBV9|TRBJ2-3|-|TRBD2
CASSARGGLAGDTQYF
TGTGCCAGCAGCGCCCGGGGGGGCCTAGCTGGAGATACGCAGTATTTT
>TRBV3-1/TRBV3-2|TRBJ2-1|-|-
CASSLRYEQFF
TGTGCCAGCAGCCTTCGGTATGAGCAGTTCTTC
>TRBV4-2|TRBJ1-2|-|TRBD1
CASSLYSTGVGGYTF
TGTGCCAGCAGCCTTTACTCCACAGGGGTAGGAGGCTACACCTTC
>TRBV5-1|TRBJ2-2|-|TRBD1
CASTRTGGNTGELFF
TGCGCCAGCACCCGGACAGGGGGGAACACCGGGGAGCTGTTTTTT
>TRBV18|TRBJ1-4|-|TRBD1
CASSPAVRGSEKLFF
TGTGCCAGCTCACCAGCGGTCAGGGGGAGTGAAAAACTGTTTTTT
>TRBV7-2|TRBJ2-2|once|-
CASSRFTGELFF
TGTGCCAGCAGTCGTTTCACCGGGGAGCTGTTTTTT
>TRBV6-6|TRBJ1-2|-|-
CASSGEGYTF
TGTGCCAGCTCAGGGGAAGGCTACACCTTC
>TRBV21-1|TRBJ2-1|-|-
CASSKGEPRDRADEQFF
TGTGCCAGCAGCAAAGGCGAGCCCCGGGACAGGGCCGATGAGCAGTTCTTC
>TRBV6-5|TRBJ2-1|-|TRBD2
CASSTGTSGMYEQFF
TGTGCCAGCAGCACCGGGACTAGCGGGATGTATGAGCAGTTCTTC
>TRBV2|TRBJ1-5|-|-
CASSEPNQPQHF
TGTGCCAGCAGTGAACCAAATCAGCCCCAGCATTTT